These 14 T cell receptor beta chains were all obtained from the same sample, sequenced in a study of spatial heterogeneity in lung cancer. Study outcomes and limitations: Mutation counts in tumors were tracked by counts of expanded intratumoral alpha and beta TCRs.

TCRdb passed the 5' RACE reads through MiXCR, listing each CDR3 protein once. Here the sample spans about 16,000 distinct CDR3 sequences, roughly 6.6% being singletons. Antigen specificity for these receptors is unknown. As for time point: sample taken at primary tumor resection. The sequencing used lung tumor tissue, collected at surgery. The receptor set was obtained from a male donor with early-stage non-small cell lung cancer.

This clonotype ranks as medium-sized. V and J are TRBV6-5 and TRBJ2-6, with D unresolved. Trimming left V 5 bases short and J 3 bases short, with 5 bases between. The CDR3 consists of 13 residues. The germline gives CDR1 MNHEY, CDR2 SVGAGI. In DNA form, the CDR3 reads TGTGCCAGCAGTCTCAATGGGGCCAACGTCCTGACTTTC. Protein product: CASSLNGANVLTF.

V and J are TRBV9 and TRBJ2-5, with TRBD2 identical over 8 bases. CDR3 length: 14 residues. The germline gives CDR1 SGDLS, CDR2 YYNGEE. With 5 bases clipped from V and 4 bases from J, the junction kept 7 bases outside the gene matches. CDR3 residues: CASSKSGGVETQYF. DNA for the CDR3: TGTGCCAGCAGTAAGAGCGGGGGAGTAGAGACCCAGTACTTC.

In its sample, this clonotype was seen many times. CDR3 sequence: CASSFTGTSANEQYV. As DNA, the CDR3 is TGTGCCAGCAGTTTTACCGGGACTAGTGCAAACGAGCAGTACGTC. This rearrangement joins TRBV7-9 to TRBJ2-7; 8 bases are a match to TRBD2. The CDR3 consists of 15 residues. Germline CDR1 is SEHNR and CDR2 is FQNEAQ (reference sequence). Trimming cost V 6 bases and J 5 bases; bases outside gene matches: 12.

This clonotype was observed many times. DNA of the CDR3: TGTGCCAGCAGCCTGGGACAGGGAGTTGGTGGGCAGTTCTTC. It translates to CASSLGQGVGGQFF. The J gene is TRBJ2-1, the V gene TRBV12-3 or TRBV12-4, with 9 bases lining up with TRBD1. The CDR3 spans 14 residues. V lost 6 bases and J lost 12; bases outside the gene matches: 12.

This clonotype was seen at least ten times. The chain employs TRBV12-5 and TRBJ2-1, with unresolved D. The ends were cut back, 5 bases at V and 3 bases at J, with 17 bases in the middle. This CDR3 region has 16 residues. The germline V gene encodes CDR1 LGHNT and CDR2 FRNRAP. The CDR3 DNA is TGTGCTAGTGGTCCCGGTGGGGTGGTAAACTACAATGAGCAGTTCTTC. Its protein is CASGPGGVVNYNEQFF.

The J gene is TRBJ2-3, the V gene TRBV20-1, with a tentative D call TRBD2 (5 bases). The germline V gene has CDR1 DFQATT and CDR2 SNEGSKA (reference sequence). Trimming removed 3 bases at V and 2 bases at J, with 6 bases between. The CDR3 runs 12 residues. The CDR3 sequence is CSASGVTDTQYF. CDR3 DNA: TGCAGTGCTAGCGGGGTCACAGATACGCAGTATTTT.

This clonotype was recorded many times. This CDR3 reads CASSIDGRPDGYTF. The CDR3 DNA follows: TGTGCCAGTAGTATAGACGGCAGACCCGATGGCTACACCTTC. This chain connects TRBV19 to TRBJ1-2; D gene uncertain. The CDR3 runs 14 residues. Germline V gene lookup returns CDR1 LNHDA and CDR2 SQIVND (reference sequence). Trimming stripped 0 bases from V and 6 bases from J, with 11 bases between.

This clonotype appeared many times. This chain joins TRBV2 and TRBJ2-2; D is perhaps TRBD2 (5 bases). The CDR3 runs 14 residues. V lost 2 bases, J lost 4 bases, and 8 bases lay in between. Germline V CDR1 and CDR2: SNHLY, FYNNEI. CDR3 sequence reads: CASSELGGTGELFF. CDR3 sequence (DNA): TGTGCCAGCAGTGAACTAGGAGGCACCGGGGAGCTGTTTTTT.

This clonotype was picked up many times. The genes are TRBV18 and TRBJ2-1; 8 bases agree with TRBD1. Germline CDR1 KGHSH, CDR2 LQKENI. The CDR3 consists of 17 residues. V was pared by 6 bases and J by 4 bases, with 14 bases of the junction left unmatched. The CDR3 bases are TGTGCCAGCTCCCTGTACCCGACAGGGGAGTTGTACAATGAGCAGTTCTTC. Translation: CASSLYPTGELYNEQFF.

By its share, this clonotype is medium-sized. This chain uses TRBV5-1 with TRBJ1-1, with D hard to call. Germline-derived CDR1 and CDR2 are SGHRS and YFSETQ. Deletions cut 4 bases from V and 0 bases from J, with 10 bases between. The CDR3 totals 14 residues. The CDR3 spells CASSGRDLNTEAFF. The CDR3 DNA follows: TGCGCCAGCAGCGGCCGGGATTTGAACACTGAAGCTTTCTTT.

This clonotype is medium-sized in the sample. The rearrangement links TRBV3-1 to TRBJ2-2; weak D call: TRBD1 (5 bases). Germline values: CDR1 LGHDT, CDR2 YNNKEL (reference sequence). This CDR3 has 14 amino acids. The V and J ends lost 4 bases and 6 bases respectively, with 12 bases between them. The CDR3, as DNA: TGTGCCAGCAGCCGATCGTGGGGCCCCGGGGAGCTGTTTTTT. This translates into CASSRSWGPGELFF. Drawing the rest from reference TRBV3-1 and TRBJ2-2, the complete variable domain is DTAVSQTPKYLVTQMGNDKSIKCEQNLGHDTMYWYKQDSKKFLKIMFSYNNKELIINETVPNRFSPKSPDKAHLNLHINSLELGDSAVYFCASSRSWGPGELFFGEGSRLTVL.

This clonotype is categorized as medium-sized. This sequence joins TRBV20-1 and TRBJ2-1; 12 bases are a match to TRBD2. CDR1 and CDR2 (germline): DFQATT, SNEGSKA (reference sequence). The CDR3 runs 14 residues. Trimming at V came to 4 bases and at J to 7 bases, leaving 5 bases not matched to a gene. CDR3 in DNA: TGCAGTGCTACTAGCGGGGGGGCCGGGAATGAGCAGTTCTTC. Its protein is CSATSGGAGNEQFF.

V usage is TRBV2 and J usage is TRBJ1-1; 8 positions match TRBD1. The germline CDR1 and CDR2 sequences are SNHLY and FYNNEI. The CDR3 consists of 15 residues. V was clipped by 6 bases and J by 2 bases; unmatched bases: 8. The DNA of the CDR3 is TGTGCCAGCAGCCCCGGACAGGGCGGAAACACTGAAGCTTTCTTT. It is translated as CASSPGQGGNTEAFF.

This clonotype is categorized as medium-sized. A single base separates this from a much larger clone, so it may be a read error. The CDR3 loop is CSARRAGSSIF. For the CDR3, the DNA is TGCAGTGCTAGGCGAGCGGGCAGTTCCATTTTT. The V gene is TRBV20-1, the J gene TRBJ2-3; a weak D match, TRBD2 (6 bases). The CDR3 has 11 amino acids. Germline V CDR1 and CDR2: DFQATT, SNEGSKA (reference sequence).